Sequencing of this T cell receptor (beta chain) was carried out in a study of blood T cell repertoires in COVID-19. On the study more broadly: T cells, B-cell-depleted T cells, or PBMCs provided the cDNA or gDNA that served as material.

Using immunoSEQ multiplex PCR, the repertoire was profiled, and TCRdb retains in-frame clones only, with some absent. Found here are some 100,000 clones, 80% to 95% of them singletons; the top ten hold 5.7%. Germline V CDR1 and CDR2: LGHNA, YSLEER. There are 17 residues in the CDR3. Losses at the gene ends were 2 bases for V and 3 bases for J; bases not matched to a gene: 9. The sample was peripheral blood. The gene calls are TRBV4-3 and TRBJ2-1; 8 positions agree with TRBD2. This receptor was taken from a man aged 65 to 79 with acute or convalescent COVID-19. The CDR3 protein is CASSQQAGASNYNEQFF. The CDR3 region has the DNA TGCGCCAGCAGCCAACAAGCGGGAGCCAGCAACTACAATGAGCAGTTCTTC.